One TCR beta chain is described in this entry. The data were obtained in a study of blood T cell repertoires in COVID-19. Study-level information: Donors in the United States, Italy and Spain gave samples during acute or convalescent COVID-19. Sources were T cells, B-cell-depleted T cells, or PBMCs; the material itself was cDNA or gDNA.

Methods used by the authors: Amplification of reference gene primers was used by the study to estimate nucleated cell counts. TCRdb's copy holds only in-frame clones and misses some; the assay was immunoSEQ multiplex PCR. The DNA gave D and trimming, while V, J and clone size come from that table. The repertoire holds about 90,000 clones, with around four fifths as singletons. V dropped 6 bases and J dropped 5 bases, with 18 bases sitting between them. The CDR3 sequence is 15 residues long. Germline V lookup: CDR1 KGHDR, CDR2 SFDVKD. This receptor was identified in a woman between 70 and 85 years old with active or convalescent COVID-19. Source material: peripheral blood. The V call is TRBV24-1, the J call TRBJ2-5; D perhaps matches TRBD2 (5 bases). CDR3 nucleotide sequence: TGTGCCACCAGTACCTCCTTCGGACGCGGGGAGACCCAGTACTTC. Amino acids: CATSTSFGRGETQYF.